The rows below give T cell receptor beta chains drawn from one sample of a study of metastatic and nonmetastatic thyroid tumors. From the PCR reads, TCRdb re-called clones with MiXCR. This sample yields about 32,000 clones, of which roughly a fifth are seen a single time; approximately 8.1% belongs to the top ten. The sequenced material came from blood. The source is a female donor with papillary thyroid cancer or a benign thyroid nodule (not recorded which). Some clones in this sample may be carry-over from other donors' samples. Both conserved end residues are part of each CDR3. The order of the fields is J gene, V gene, D gene, clone size, CDR3 length, CDR3 protein, CDR3 DNA. D genes are given only for firm matches. The size of a clone is reported for some rows only, either as once, few or many, or as a class for expanded clones.

J gene: TRBJ1-1; V gene: TRBV6-5; D gene: NA; clone size: few; CDR3 length: 16; CDR3 protein: CASSYSTRLMNTEAFF; CDR3 DNA: TGTGCCAGCAGTTACTCGACCCGCTTGATGAACACTGAAGCTTTCTTT
J gene: TRBJ1-1; V gene: TRBV6-1; D gene: NA; clone size: NA; CDR3 length: 14; CDR3 protein: CASSEARGGTEAFF; CDR3 DNA: TGTGCCAGCAGTGAAGCGCGGGGAGGGACTGAAGCTTTCTTT
J gene: TRBJ2-7; V gene: TRBV11-2; D gene: NA; clone size: NA; CDR3 length: 13; CDR3 protein: CASRHVMKREQYF; CDR3 DNA: TGTGCCAGCAGACACGTCATGAAACGCGAGCAGTACTTC
J gene: TRBJ1-1; V gene: TRBV25-1; D gene: NA; clone size: NA; CDR3 length: 14; CDR3 protein: CASSEMGRSTEAFF; CDR3 DNA: TGTGCCAGCAGTGAAATGGGACGGTCCACTGAAGCTTTCTTT
J gene: TRBJ2-1; V gene: TRBV4-1; D gene: TRBD2; clone size: medium-sized; CDR3 length: 16; CDR3 protein: CASSLRLAEQYNEQFF; CDR3 DNA: TGCGCCAGCAGCCTCAGACTAGCGGAACAGTACAATGAGCAGTTCTTC
J gene: TRBJ1-1; V gene: TRBV6-5; D gene: TRBD1; clone size: few; CDR3 length: 11; CDR3 protein: CASRQGAVAFF; CDR3 DNA: TGTGCCAGCAGACAGGGGGCGGTGGCTTTCTTT
J gene: TRBJ2-3; V gene: TRBV20-1; D gene: NA; clone size: many; CDR3 length: 12; CDR3 protein: CSARKFTDTQYF; CDR3 DNA: TGCAGTGCTAGAAAATTCACAGATACGCAGTATTTT
J gene: TRBJ2-7; V gene: TRBV27; D gene: NA; clone size: few; CDR3 length: 15; CDR3 protein: CASSPVQGSSYEQYF; CDR3 DNA: TGTGCCAGCAGTCCGGTACAAGGGAGCTCCTACGAGCAGTACTTC
J gene: TRBJ2-4; V gene: TRBV19; D gene: TRBD2; clone size: few; CDR3 length: 12; CDR3 protein: CASSPSSSGQYF; CDR3 DNA: TGTGCCAGTAGTCCCTCTTCTAGCGGCCAGTACTTC
J gene: TRBJ1-2; V gene: TRBV11-3; D gene: NA; clone size: few; CDR3 length: 13; CDR3 protein: CASSSPAGYGYTF; CDR3 DNA: TGTGCCAGCAGCTCCCCCGCGGGCTATGGCTACACCTTC
J gene: TRBJ1-6; V gene: TRBV7-3; D gene: NA; clone size: many; CDR3 length: 15; CDR3 protein: CASSSGGANNSPLHF; CDR3 DNA: TGTGCCAGCAGCTCCGGGGGGGCGAACAATTCACCCCTCCACTTT
J gene: TRBJ1-2; V gene: TRBV5-6; D gene: NA; clone size: NA; CDR3 length: 15; CDR3 protein: CASSLDSSSGYGYTF; CDR3 DNA: TGTGCCAGCAGTCTCGACTCAAGCTCGGGCTATGGCTACACCTTC
J gene: TRBJ2-3; V gene: TRBV10-3; D gene: TRBD2; clone size: many; CDR3 length: 16; CDR3 protein: CAISRGGGSSTDTQYF; CDR3 DNA: TGTGCCATCTCCCGCGGGGGGGGTTCTAGCACAGATACGCAGTATTTT
J gene: TRBJ2-5; V gene: TRBV29-1; D gene: TRBD2; clone size: many; CDR3 length: 13; CDR3 protein: CSVTQGTGGTQYF; CDR3 DNA: TGCAGCGTTACCCAGGGAACGGGGGGGACCCAGTACTTC
J gene: TRBJ2-2; V gene: TRBV5-1; D gene: NA; clone size: many; CDR3 length: 15; CDR3 protein: CASRWARAGTGELFF; CDR3 DNA: TGCGCCAGCCGATGGGCTAGGGCGGGCACCGGGGAGCTGTTTTTT
J gene: TRBJ2-1; V gene: TRBV11-2; D gene: TRBD2; clone size: medium-sized; CDR3 length: 17; CDR3 protein: CASSRGVLAGIYNEQFF; CDR3 DNA: TGTGCCAGCAGCCGGGGGGTTTTAGCGGGGATCTACAATGAGCAGTTCTTC
J gene: TRBJ1-2; V gene: TRBV10-3; D gene: NA; clone size: many; CDR3 length: 14; CDR3 protein: CAISVEGAAYGYTF; CDR3 DNA: TGTGCCATCAGTGTTGAGGGCGCGGCGTATGGCTACACCTTC
J gene: TRBJ1-2; V gene: TRBV5-1; D gene: NA; clone size: NA; CDR3 length: 12; CDR3 protein: CASSKDTYGYTF; CDR3 DNA: TGCGCCAGCAGCAAGGACACATATGGCTACACCTTC
J gene: TRBJ1-4; V gene: TRBV30; D gene: NA; clone size: many; CDR3 length: 14; CDR3 protein: CAWSVFKGNEKLFF; CDR3 DNA: TGTGCCTGGAGTGTATTTAAAGGGAATGAAAAACTGTTTTTT
J gene: TRBJ2-5; V gene: TRBV20-1; D gene: NA; clone size: many; CDR3 length: 13; CDR3 protein: CSARRGGEKTQYF; CDR3 DNA: TGCAGTGCCCGCCGAGGGGGGGAGAAGACCCAGTACTTC
J gene: TRBJ2-5; V gene: TRBV6-1; D gene: TRBD1; clone size: few; CDR3 length: 15; CDR3 protein: CASSDKGQGAQTQYF; CDR3 DNA: TGTGCCAGCAGTGATAAAGGACAGGGGGCGCAGACCCAGTACTTC
J gene: TRBJ1-5; V gene: TRBV6-1; D gene: NA; clone size: few; CDR3 length: 14; CDR3 protein: CASRTGSLNQPQHF; CDR3 DNA: TGTGCCAGCAGAACGGGGTCACTAAATCAGCCCCAGCATTTT
J gene: TRBJ2-5; V gene: TRBV12-3/TRBV12-4; D gene: NA; clone size: many; CDR3 length: 14; CDR3 protein: CASSLSPVQETQYF; CDR3 DNA: TGTGCCAGCAGTTTGAGTCCAGTCCAAGAGACCCAGTACTTC